This section outlines one TCR beta chain sequence together with its context. Its recognized antigen is unknown. Base qualities are not at hand, and no much larger clone is one base apart. This entry comes from a study of post-analysis software for immune sequencing data (dated by TCRdb to the mid-2010s). The study in broad terms: The recorded disease courses included relapsing-remitting, secondary progressive and progressive-relapsing multiple sclerosis, and some patients had no subtype annotation. The patient repertoires were compared against approximately twelve previously published healthy control repertoires obtained from donors aged about 6 to 28 years. A subset of samples was prepared in parallel using single-end sample barcoding, then pooled and co-amplified after Illumina adapter ligation.

To demonstrate the VDJtools post-analysis software, the study profiled TCR beta repertoires from the peripheral blood of 10 to 15 young patients with multiple sclerosis. The patients with multiple sclerosis were children and adolescents between roughly 6 and 17 years of age. The method was PCR. These reads were obtained on an Illumina HiSeq 2500. To reduce PCR and sequencing biases, unique molecular identifiers were incorporated into the TCR beta cDNA libraries. Roughly 500,000 cDNA molecules were obtained per 1 to 10 million input T cells, so each molecule approximated one T cell. The same protocol used for the earlier healthy control dataset was applied to prepare and sequence the patient libraries. Samples belonging to the same batch were prepared together, multiplexed and sequenced on a shared HiSeq lane. Regarding the original processing steps: Raw barcoded reads were processed with MIGEC, discarding single-read molecular identifier groups before consensus assembly and CDR3 extraction. VDJtools was used for post-analysis of the clonotype tables, with diversity normalized by down-sampling every dataset to the smallest sample size. In repertoire overlap clustering, CDR3 amino acid sequences, but not nucleotide sequences, were matched to correct batch-related cross-sample contamination. TCRdb cleaned the public reads at Q25 with fastp, built clones with MiXCR and kept in-frame beta chains. All rows with the same CDR3 protein become a single entry with the most common DNA and genes. TCRdb's processing, not the study's, gives the V and J calls here. The sample records about 620,000 distinct CDR3 sequences, roughly 45% of which are singletons. Of the sample, roughly 1.7% falls within the top ten clones.

Overall study results and their limits: Direct clustering with F measure showed strong co-clustering of samples prepared in the same batch, prompting a batch-effect correction. A handful of TRBV segments, including TRBV5-6, TRBV5-1 and TRBV20-1, were significantly more frequent in patients than controls. Normalized Chao1 diversity was significantly lower in multiple sclerosis patients than controls, suggesting substantial peripheral T-cell clonal expansion. The control group was slightly older than the multiple sclerosis patient group.

The CDR3 goes from the cysteine to the phenylalanine over 14 residues. The retained sequence is limited to the CDR3, 42 bases, with the frame set at the first base. The CDR1 and CDR2 encoded by the germline V gene are MNHEY and SVGAGI. Relative to germline, V is 6 bases shorter and J is 4 bases shorter, with 15 bases between their ends. The rearranged chain carries TRBV6-5 and TRBJ1-1; the D gene remains uncertain. This clonotype was obtained from a girl between 10 and 17 years old with multiple sclerosis. The sequenced sample was blood. The DNA sequence is TGTGCCAGCAGACGCTTCGTAAAGACCACTGAAGCTTTCTTT. Its amino acids are CASRRFVKTTEAFF.